This T cell receptor beta chain was documented in a study of blood T cell repertoires in COVID-19. Study-level background: Material from acute and convalescent COVID-19 was sourced from the United States, Italy and Spain. T cells, B-cell-depleted T cells, or PBMCs supplied cDNA or gDNA.

Original methodology: Amplification with reference gene primers provided the estimates of nucleated cell counts. TCRdb's copy holds only in-frame clones and misses some; the assay was immunoSEQ multiplex PCR. The V and J calls and clone size are taken from that table; D and trimming were inferred from the DNA. This sample carries under 40,000 clones, 75% to 90% of them seen once, and the ten largest clones take nearly 25%. This clone occurred once. Germline CDR1 GTSNPN, CDR2 SVGIG (reference sequence). V was shortened by 0 bases and J by 1 base, with 10 bases between the two germline ends. The CDR3 consists of 16 residues.

The sequence was obtained from a man between 45 and 60 years old with active or convalescent COVID-19. Sequencing input: peripheral blood. This chain joins TRBV30 and TRBJ1-6; D not resolved. CDR3 sequence reads: CAWSVGTGSYNSPLHF. In DNA, the CDR3 is TGTGCCTGGAGTGTAGGCACGGGGTCCTATAATTCACCCCTCCACTTT. The full variable domain, with the rest looked up from reference TRBV30 and TRBJ1-6, is SQTIHQWPATLVQPVGSPLSLECTVEGTSNPNLYWYRQAAGRGLQLLFYSVGIGQISSEVPQNLSASRPQDRQFILSSKKLLLSDSGFYLCAWSVGTGSYNSPLHFGNGTRLTVT.